This TCR beta chain is from a study of T cells in Graves' hyperthyroidism and ophthalmopathy. General study points: Blood also carried most thyroid clonotypes expanded above 0.001. From stable hyperthyroidism, ophthalmopathy was set apart by a 13 V-J model.

Clinical symptoms, serum thyroxine and TRAb, thyroid ultrasound and orbital computed tomography together formed the diagnostic basis. Out of 10 ml of fresh peripheral blood came the PBMCs. The table lists this clonotype with a few counts. What it binds is not known. What was amplified from RNA transcripts were TCR beta CDR3 regions. The primer set for the first-round RT-PCR of the TCR CDR3 was HTBI. TCRdb recomputed calls from the multiplex PCR reads with MiXCR, one row per CDR3 protein. The sample contains 500,000 to 650,000 distinct CDR3 sequences, roughly 15% of which appear only once. In germline, CDR1 is KGHSH, CDR2 LQKENI. The CDR3 contains 19 residues. J lost 5 bases, V lost 1 base, and 14 bases had no gene match.

Sequenced sample: blood. V is TRBV18 and J is TRBJ2-4, with TRBD1 matching over 10 bases. This clonotype originated in a woman in her forties or fifties with Graves' ophthalmopathy. The CDR3 protein is CASSPLPSSGTGVQNIQYF. CDR3 DNA: TGTGCCAGCTCACCACTTCCTAGTTCTGGGACAGGGGTCCAAAACATTCAGTACTTC.